The entry that follows covers one TCR beta chain sequence. What it recognizes is unknown. The data were obtained in a study of cytomegalovirus exposure and HLA in healthy donors. Overall study findings and caveats: Available immune exposure information was restricted to CMV serostatus only.

The PCR had 60 Vbeta and 13 Jbeta primers. Data came from immunoSEQ multiplex PCR; TCRdb stores just in-frame clones and leaves some out. This sample has fewer than 300,000 clones; 80% to 90% occur once, and the top ten carry around 4.2%. The junction had 11 bases not matched to a gene; V was cut back by 11 bases and J by 7 bases. CDR3 length: 12 residues. CDR1 MDHEN and CDR2 SYDVKM come from the germline V gene. Sequenced material: PBMCs. The chain carries TRBV28 and TRBJ2-7; 7 bases map to TRBD1. The receptor comes from a middle-aged man in good health and CMV-seropositive. This chain's CDR3 is CALEGGSGEQYF. CDR3 DNA sequence: TGTGCCCTCGAAGGGGGCTCGGGGGAGCAGTACTTC.